This entry is about one T cell receptor beta chain. No antigen is known for it. Nothing much larger sits one base from this clone, and base qualities are not available. These data belong to a study of T-cell memory formation after mild COVID-19 listed by TCRdb under 2021. Study-level background: TCR sequence clusters from the two donors were largely donor specific. T-cell clones expanding and contracting after mild COVID-19 in two donors were tracked by longitudinal TCRalpha and TCRbeta repertoire sequencing. Two young, previously healthy adult volunteers made up the cohort, one male and one female.

Points the paper makes about the study in general: The study included only a couple of mild cases, and larger cohorts that include severe cases with pre-infection samples were judged to be necessary. Some responding clones were found in pre-infection memory, which suggests that pre-existing cross-reactive memory T cells took part in the SARS-CoV-2 response. Contracting CD4+ clones turned up mainly in the CM and EM memory subsets, whereas EMRA was where CD8+ clones were enriched. Balanced CD4/CD8 phenotypes were observed for clones contracting from day 15 to 85, whereas a bias towards CD4+ was observed for a second wave of clones expanding from day 15 to 37. The second-wave clones that peaked on day 37 were not confirmed to be SARS-CoV-2 specific.

The CDR3 goes from the cysteine to the phenylalanine over 14 residues. Of all the DNA, just the CDR3 is kept, 42 bases in frame from base 1. The germline V gene sets CDR1 to SGDLS and CDR2 to YYNGEE. V is cut back by 5 bases and J by 5 bases, with 5 bases in the junction unmatched. Sequencing took place on an Illumina NovaSeq 6000. TCRalpha and TCRbeta cDNA libraries were built by 5'RACE with constant-segment primers, adding sample barcodes and unique molecular identifiers. RNA was extracted from every sample with Trizol reagent. The libraries were amplified in two PCR steps, and the second step added a second sample barcode and Illumina TruSeq adapters. The libraries were sequenced on an Illumina NovaSeq using 2 x 150 bp paired-end reads. On the authors' methods: Demultiplexing of reads and collapsing into UMI-guided consensus sequences were performed with migec v1.2.7. Using mixcr v2.1.11, the UMI consensuses were aligned to TRA and TRB V and J templates and assembled into clonotypes. Expanded or contracted clonotypes were those called significant by both edgeR and NoisET, with noise models trained on biological replicates. For edgeR calls, the cutoffs were a false discovery rate-adjusted p below 0.01 and a log2 fold-change threshold of 1. As an exploratory analysis of dynamics, max-normalized trajectories of the 1000 most abundant clonotypes were examined by PCA with hierarchical clustering. Separately sequenced CD4+ and CD8+ repertoires were used to assign a CD4 or CD8 phenotype to each responding clone. The public reads were reanalyzed by TCRdb: fastp trimming at Q25, MiXCR alignment, in-frame beta chains only. Every CDR3 protein is listed once, alongside the most common genes and DNA of its rows. TCRdb, not the original authors, processed these V and J calls. Here the sample has 100,000 to 150,000 distinct CDR3 sequences; more than 15% occur a single time. Around 13% of the sample belongs to the ten largest clones.

Ficoll-Paque density gradient centrifugation was used to isolate PBMCs. Sequencing was performed on PBMCs or a T cell subset sorted from them (not recorded which). The TCR comes from an adult woman who had mild COVID-19 (a few samples of this study predate the infection). The sample titles of this study are shuffled in the database, so cell type and time point are left out; the donor was told from shared clones. The V and J genes are TRBV9 and TRBJ2-1, with TRBD2 matching 9 junction bases. The nucleotide sequence is given as TGTGCCAGCAGTCCGACTAGCGGAAACAATGAGCAGTTCTTC. Its translation reads: CASSPTSGNNEQFF.